The clone carrying this TCR beta chain was observed at least ten times. The antigen remains undetermined. The time point denotes: newly diagnosed GD, antithyroid drugs for less than 3 months. From RNA extracted from PBMCs, the TCR library was made. The data originate from a study of regulatory T cells in long-lasting Graves disease. Building of the TCR beta libraries involved iRepertoire HTBI primers and Arm-PCR of CDR3 regions. Each CDR3 protein is one row after TCRdb ran MiXCR on the multiplex PCR reads. The sample holds 380,000 or so distinct CDR3 sequences, roughly 17% seen once. Study-wide findings and caveats: Possibly, too few samples lowered accuracy.

The same sample was also studied in work on T cells in Graves' hyperthyroidism and ophthalmopathy. This second study says: The blood repertoire included most of the expanded thyroid clonotypes above 0.001.

The sequencing here drew on peripheral blood mononuclear cells (PBMCs), taken at new diagnosis, from a patient treated with antithyroid drugs. This clonotype was obtained from a woman aged 18-29 years with Graves disease.

The CDR3 coding sequence is TGTGCCAGCAGCCAAACGGGACTAGCTTCCGACGAGCAGTACTTC. Its protein is CASSQTGLASDEQYF. The chain combines TRBV3-1 with TRBJ2-7; 9 bases agree with TRBD2. This CDR3 has 15 amino acids. Looked up from germline, CDR1 is LGHDT and CDR2 is YNNKEL (reference sequence). V lost 2 bases, J lost 5 bases, and 7 bases stayed unmatched.